These 20 T cell receptor beta chains were all obtained from the same sample, sequenced in a study of technical replicates of blood from a handful of donors. This table comes from immunoSEQ multiplex PCR, and its TCRdb copy is limited to in-frame clones, with some not included. Among over 50,000 clones listed, around 87% were seen once. The sample was PBMCs. Receptors were obtained from a human donor in good health. Some clones in this sample may be carry-over from other donors' samples.

This clone has more than one count but fewer than ten. V usage is TRBV7-2 and J usage is TRBJ2-3; D might be TRBD1 (7 bases). This CDR3 is built from 14 residues. Per the germline V gene, CDR1 is SGHTA and CDR2 is FQGNSA. V was cut by 5 bases and J by 2 bases, with 11 bases left in between. Written as DNA, the CDR3 is TGTGCCAGCAGCCAGGGGGGATCCACAGATACGCAGTATTTT. Translation: CASSQGGSTDTQYF.

V and J are TRBV18 and TRBJ1-3; maybe TRBD1 (5 bases). The CDR3 sequence is 15 residues long. Germline values: CDR1 KGHSH, CDR2 LQKENI. V dropped 10 bases and J dropped 0 bases, with 16 bases sitting between them. The CDR3 sequence is CATDKGERSGNTIYF. DNA for the CDR3: TGTGCCACCGATAAAGGGGAACGCTCTGGAAACACCATATATTTT.

The V call is TRBV10-2, the J call TRBJ2-4, with D maybe TRBD1 (5 bases). Germline lookup yields CDR1 WSHSY and CDR2 SAAADI. V dropped 2 bases and J dropped 8 bases, with 10 bases sitting between them. The CDR3 totals 13 residues. CDR3 in amino acids: CASSEQSRDIQYF. CDR3 coding DNA: TGCGCCAGCAGTGAGCAATCCAGGGACATTCAGTACTTC.

The table lists this clone with a few counts. The chain joins TRBV4-3 to TRBJ2-7, with D possibly TRBD1 on 6 matching bases. Per the germline V gene, CDR1 is LGHNA and CDR2 is YSLEER. The CDR3 has 16 amino acids. V gave up 1 base and J gave up 1 base, with 14 bases separating them. The CDR3 spells CASSQGPGTMSYEQYF. The CDR3 DNA reads as TGCGCCAGCAGCCAAGGGCCCGGGACAATGTCCTACGAGCAGTACTTC.

This clone was found a few times. The genes are TRBV25-1 and TRBJ2-5; D perhaps matches TRBD1 (7 bases). The CDR3 is made up of 15 amino acids. CDR1 is MGHDK and CDR2 is SYGVNS in the germline V gene. V dropped 0 bases and J dropped 5 bases, with 13 bases sitting between them. The CDR3 sequence: CASSEYGRGRETQYF. CDR3 bases: TGTGCCAGCAGTGAATACGGCAGGGGGAGGGAGACCCAGTACTTC.

V and J are TRBV5-1 and TRBJ2-1, with 8 bases aligning to TRBD2. The V and J ends lost 0 bases and 0 bases, in that order; junction bases with no gene match: 8. Looked up from germline, CDR1 is SGHRS and CDR2 is YFSETQ. The CDR3 covers 18 residues. DNA of the CDR3: TGCGCCAGCAGCTTGGGCCCAGCGGGGGCCGGCTCCTACAATGAGCAGTTCTTC. Residues: CASSLGPAGAGSYNEQFF.

The rearrangement joins TRBV6-1 to TRBJ1-4, with D maybe TRBD1 (5 bases). Trimming removed 6 bases from V and 8 bases from J, with 19 bases in between. Germline CDR1 is MNHNS and CDR2 is SASEGT. This CDR3 comprises 15 residues. DNA of the CDR3: TGTGCCAGCAGGAACTGGGACTTTCTCGACGAAAAACTGTTTTTT. This sequence encodes CASRNWDFLDEKLFF.

This clone was picked up one time. The V and J genes are TRBV11-2 and TRBJ1-6, with 8 bases aligning to TRBD1. CDR1 is SGHAT, CDR2 FQNNGV, per germline. The CDR3 length is 14 residues. V shed 3 bases, J shed 7 bases, and the junction held 2 bases outside the gene matches. The DNA of the CDR3 is TGTGCCAGCAGCTTCAGGGGGCGGAATTCACCCCTCCACTTT. Protein sequence: CASSFRGRNSPLHF. The full variable domain, in which reference TRBV11-2 and TRBJ1-6 provide the parts outside the CDR3, is EAGVAQSPRYKIIEKRQSVAFWCNPISGHATLYWYQQILGQGPKLLIQFQNNGVVDDSQLPKDRFSAERLKGVDSTLKIQPAKLEDSAVYLCASSFRGRNSPLHFGNGTRLTVT.

On this clone itself: Other nucleotide sequences from this sample produce the same CDR3. The chain employs TRBV6-5 and TRBJ1-1; 7 bases map to TRBD1. The CDR3 has 13 residues. CDR1 MNHEY and CDR2 SVGAGI come from the germline V gene. Unmatched junction bases numbered 2, after V lost 6 bases and J lost 1 base. The CDR3 region is CASSRTGNTEAFF. The CDR3 nucleotides read TGTGCCAGCAGCCGGACAGGGAACACTGAAGCTTTCTTT.

The CDR3 reads CASSQDRGYGYTF. The CDR3 DNA reads as TGTGCCAGCAGCCAGGACAGGGGCTATGGCTACACCTTC. The gene calls are TRBV7-8 and TRBJ1-2; 9 bases match TRBD1. J was trimmed by 4 bases and V by 5 bases; bases with no gene match: 2. Germline assignment: CDR1 SGHVS and CDR2 FQNEAQ. The length of the CDR3 is 13 residues.

This chain uses TRBV5-4 with TRBJ2-1; D remains ambiguous. The CDR3 is made up of 14 amino acids. Looked up from germline, CDR1 is SGHNT and CDR2 is YYREEE (reference sequence). V was cut by 0 bases and J by 0 bases, with 4 bases left in between. The CDR3 spells CASSLGNSYNEQFF. The CDR3 DNA follows: TGTGCCAGCAGCTTGGGTAACTCCTACAATGAGCAGTTCTTC.

The chain recombines TRBV6-1 with TRBJ1-1; the D is unclear. Germline V CDR1 and CDR2: MNHNS, SASEGT. The CDR3 contains 13 residues. V was cut by 8 bases and J by 1 base, with 11 bases left in between. CDR3 protein: CASQRERNTEAFF. The CDR3 coding sequence is TGTGCCAGCCAGAGGGAGCGGAACACTGAAGCTTTCTTT.

This clone was detected only once. The chain combines TRBV6-5 with TRBJ1-2; D not resolved. Looked up from germline, CDR1 is MNHEY and CDR2 is SVGAGI. This CDR3 spans 13 amino acids. The V end lost 10 bases, the J end lost 4 bases, and 16 bases lay between the germline ends. This CDR3 is CANPIEGCYGYTF. For the CDR3, the DNA is TGTGCCAACCCGATTGAGGGCTGCTATGGCTACACCTTC.

The chain uses TRBV30 and TRBJ1-2; the match to TRBD1 covers 7 bases. V was pared by 8 bases and J by 12 bases, with 6 bases of the junction left unmatched. The V gene's germline CDR1 is GTSNPN and CDR2 SVGIG (reference sequence). The CDR3 runs to 9 residues. CDR3 loop: CAGGQKDTF. The CDR3 bases are TGTGCCGGGGGACAGAAAGACACCTTC.

The rearrangement joins TRBV4-2 to TRBJ1-3; D is unclear. The germline V and J ends were trimmed by 3 bases and 3 bases, with 12 bases remaining between them. CDR1 LGHNA and CDR2 YNFKEQ come from the germline V gene. The CDR3 contains 15 residues. The CDR3 spells CASSHELAGGNTIYF. In DNA, the CDR3 is TGTGCCAGCAGCCATGAGCTTGCGGGTGGAAACACCATATATTTT.

The V gene is TRBV7-9, the J gene TRBJ1-6; 8 bases are shared with TRBD1. Germline V gene lookup returns CDR1 SEHNR and CDR2 FQNEAQ (reference sequence). J lost 7 bases, V lost 5 bases, and 7 bases had no gene match. The CDR3 has 15 amino acids. The CDR3 reads CASSLPWTGNSPLHF. The CDR3 nucleotides read TGTGCCAGCAGCCTTCCCTGGACAGGGAATTCACCCCTCCACTTT.

V is TRBV7-6 and J is TRBJ2-1; a possible D gene is TRBD1 (5 bases). Trimming took 1 base from V and 3 from J, leaving 7 bases between them. Germline-derived CDR1 and CDR2 are SGHVS and FNYEAQ. CDR3 length: 14 amino acids. CDR3 in DNA: TGTGCCAGCAGCTTAGGGCAGGGCTACAATGAGCAGTTCTTC. This translates into CASSLGQGYNEQFF.

This clone has just one count. V gene TRBV4-2 combines with J gene TRBJ1-3; D possibly corresponds to TRBD1 (5 bases). Germline-derived CDR1 and CDR2 are LGHNA and YNFKEQ. This CDR3 region has 17 residues. Trimming cost V 1 base and J 0 bases, with 13 bases left between them. CDR3 residues: CASSQVIGGYSGNTIYF. The CDR3 nucleotides read TGTGCCAGCAGCCAAGTCATCGGGGGGTACTCTGGAAACACCATATATTTT.

This clone showed up just once. At the DNA level, this CDR3 is encoded by other sequences in the same sample as well. The CDR3 DNA reads as TGTGCCAGCAGCTTAGCAGGCGGGTCCTACGAGCAGTACTTC. Translation: CASSLAGGSYEQYF. The gene calls are TRBV7-2 and TRBJ2-7; tentative D call: TRBD2 (5 bases). Germline lookup yields CDR1 SGHTA and CDR2 FQGNSA. V lost 0 bases to trimming and J lost 1 base, with 7 bases between them. The CDR3 runs 14 residues.

V gene TRBV6-1 combines with J gene TRBJ2-7, with 13 nucleotides matching TRBD2. CDR3 length: 15 residues. The V segment lost 6 bases and the J segment 5 bases; nucleotides outside the gene matches: 7. Per germline, CDR1 MNHNS and CDR2 SASEGT. CDR3 sequence reads: CASRAWTSGSDEQYF. The CDR3 DNA reads TGTGCCAGCAGGGCCTGGACTAGCGGGAGTGACGAGCAGTACTTC.